This T cell receptor (beta chain) was captured in a study of patients and donors after allogeneic stem cell transplantation. From the RT-PCR reads, TCRdb called clonotypes with MiXCR, one entry per CDR3 protein. Seen here are about a million distinct CDR3 sequences, more than 15% observed once, and the top ten hold roughly 6.4%. Unmatched junction bases numbered 10, after V lost 9 bases and J lost 0 bases. CDR1 is MGHDK, CDR2 SYGVNS, per germline. This CDR3 region has 17 residues. The V call is TRBV25-1, the J call TRBJ1-6, with 8 bases fitting TRBD1. This receptor was identified in a human donor who was either an allogeneic HSCT recipient or a stem cell or donor lymphocyte infusion donor (not recorded which). It is not recorded whose cells these are; they may come from a transplant donor. The sequenced material came from blood, either unsorted or a sorted T cell fraction (not recorded which). CDR3 DNA sequence: TGTGCCAGTACAGGGGGGACGGGCAGCTCCTATAATTCACCCCTCCACTTT. Protein: CASTGGTGSSYNSPLHF. The full variable domain, its missing parts supplied by reference TRBV25-1 and TRBJ1-6, is EADIYQTPRYLVIGTGKKITLECSQTMGHDKMYWYQQDPGMELHLIHYSYGVNSTEKGDLSSESTVSRIRTEHFPLTLESARPSHTSQYLCASTGGTGSSYNSPLHFGNGTRLTVT.